This note documents a single T cell receptor beta chain sequence. Cohort: HPV-negative, locally advanced oral cavity squamous cell carcinoma patients. Blood cells were analyzed directly, without culture or expansion. Clones were read by immunoSEQ multiplex PCR, and TCRdb kept only the in-frame ones, dropping some. The table has 72,000 or so clones, around 80% seen once. The sample comes from a study of neoadjuvant anti-PD-1 for oral cavity cancer. The starting material was PBMCs, obtained before nivolumab (anti-PD-1) treatment. The sequence was collected from a person aged 40 to 85 with oral cavity squamous cell carcinoma.

CDR3: CASRLERGLDTQYF. Here the CDR3 DNA reads TGCGCCAGCAGGTTAGAGCGGGGGCTAGATACGCAGTATTTT. The chain couples TRBV5-1 to TRBJ2-3; 8 bases are shared with TRBD2. Germline V CDR1 and CDR2: SGHRS, YFSETQ. V was clipped by 5 bases and J by 5 bases; unmatched bases: 7. The CDR3 spans 14 residues.